This T cell receptor beta chain was recovered during a study of blood T cell repertoires in COVID-19. Profiling relied on immunoSEQ multiplex PCR, and the TCRdb table lists in-frame clones only, not all of them. The sample lists approximately 300,000 clones; less than 85% were seen once. Material: PBMCs or T cells enriched from blood (not recorded which). The clonotype comes from a woman in her 30s who had been exposed to COVID-19.

DNA of the CDR3: TGTGCCAGCAGCCAACCTTCCGGGACAGGCGGGGAGACCCAGTACTTC. Residues: CASSQPSGTGGETQYF. This chain uses TRBV3-1 (or the pseudogene TRBV3-2) with TRBJ2-5; 8 bases align to TRBD1. The CDR3 is made up of 16 amino acids. Germline assignment: CDR1 LGHDT and CDR2 YNNKEL (reference sequence). V lost 2 bases to trimming and J lost 5 bases; unmatched junction nucleotides: 10.